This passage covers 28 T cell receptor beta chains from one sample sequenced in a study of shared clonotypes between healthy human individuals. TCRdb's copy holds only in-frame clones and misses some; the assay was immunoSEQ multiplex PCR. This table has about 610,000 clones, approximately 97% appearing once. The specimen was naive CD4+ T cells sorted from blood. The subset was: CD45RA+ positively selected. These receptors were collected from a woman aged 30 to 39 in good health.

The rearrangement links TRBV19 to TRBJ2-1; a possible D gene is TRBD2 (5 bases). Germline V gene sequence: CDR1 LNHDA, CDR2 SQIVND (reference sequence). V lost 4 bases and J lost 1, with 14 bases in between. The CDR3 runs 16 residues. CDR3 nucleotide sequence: TGTGCCAGTAGTACTAGCCAAACTCTATCCTACAATGAGCAGTTCTTC. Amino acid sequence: CASSTSQTLSYNEQFF.

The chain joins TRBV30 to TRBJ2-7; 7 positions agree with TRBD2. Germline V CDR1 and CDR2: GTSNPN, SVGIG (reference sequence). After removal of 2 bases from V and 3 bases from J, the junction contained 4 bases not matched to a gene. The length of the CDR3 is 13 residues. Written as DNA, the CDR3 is TGTGCCTGGAGTAACAGCGGGATCTACGAGCAGTACTTC. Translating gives CAWSNSGIYEQYF.

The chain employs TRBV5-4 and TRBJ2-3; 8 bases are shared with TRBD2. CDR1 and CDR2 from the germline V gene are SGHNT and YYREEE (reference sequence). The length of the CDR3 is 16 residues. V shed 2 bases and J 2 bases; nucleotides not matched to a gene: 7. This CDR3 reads CASSLKLADITDTQYF. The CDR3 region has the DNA TGTGCCAGCAGCTTAAAACTAGCGGATATCACAGATACGCAGTATTTT.

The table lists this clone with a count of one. The CDR3 DNA reads TGTGCCAGCAGTTGGGGATCAAATCAGCCCCAGCATTTT. It is translated as CASSWGSNQPQHF. This chain connects TRBV27 to TRBJ1-5; D is unclear. Germline values: CDR1 MNHEY, CDR2 SMNVEV (reference sequence). The V and J ends lost 4 bases and 4 bases respectively, with 8 bases between them. CDR3 length equals 13 residues.

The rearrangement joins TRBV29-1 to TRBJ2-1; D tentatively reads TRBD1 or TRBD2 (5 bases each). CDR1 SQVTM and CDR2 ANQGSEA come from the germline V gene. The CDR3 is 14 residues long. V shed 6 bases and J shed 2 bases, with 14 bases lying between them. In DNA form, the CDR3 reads TGCAGCGTGGCAGGGTGGGGGACCTACAATGAGCAGTTCTTC. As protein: CSVAGWGTYNEQFF.

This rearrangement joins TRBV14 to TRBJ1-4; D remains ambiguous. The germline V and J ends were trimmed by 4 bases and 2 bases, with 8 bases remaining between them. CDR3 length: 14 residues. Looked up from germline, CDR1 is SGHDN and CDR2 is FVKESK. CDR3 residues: CASSPRRTNEKLFF. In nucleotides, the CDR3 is TGTGCCAGCAGCCCGCGGAGGACTAATGAAAAACTGTTTTTT.

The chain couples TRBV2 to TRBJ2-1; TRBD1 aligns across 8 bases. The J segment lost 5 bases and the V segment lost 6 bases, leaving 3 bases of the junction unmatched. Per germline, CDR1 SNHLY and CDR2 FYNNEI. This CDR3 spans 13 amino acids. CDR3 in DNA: TGTGCCAGCAGGATGGACAGGGACAATGAGCAGTTCTTC. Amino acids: CASRMDRDNEQFF.

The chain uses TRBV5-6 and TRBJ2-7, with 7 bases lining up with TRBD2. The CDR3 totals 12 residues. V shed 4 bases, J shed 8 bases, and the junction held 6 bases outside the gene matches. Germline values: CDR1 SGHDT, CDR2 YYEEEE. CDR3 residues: CASSRDSGQQYF. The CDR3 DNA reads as TGTGCCAGCAGCAGGGATAGCGGGCAGCAGTACTTC. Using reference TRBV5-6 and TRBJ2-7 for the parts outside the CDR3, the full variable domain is DAGVTQSPTHLIKTRGQQVTLRCSPKSGHDTVSWYQQALGQGPQFIFQYYEEEERQRGNFPDRFSGHQFPNYSSELNVNALLLGDSALYLCASSRDSGQQYFGPGTRLTVT.

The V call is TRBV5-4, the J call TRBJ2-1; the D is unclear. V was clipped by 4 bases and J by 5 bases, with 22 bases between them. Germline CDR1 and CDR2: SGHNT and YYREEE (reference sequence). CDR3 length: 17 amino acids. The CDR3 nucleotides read TGTGCCAGCAGCCCCAACCCCGACCCAGCGCTAGACAATGAGCAGTTCTTC. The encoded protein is CASSPNPDPALDNEQFF.

CDR3 sequence reads: CASSTDRGSGYTF. The CDR3 DNA reads TGTGCCAGCTCGACCGACAGGGGGAGTGGCTACACCTTC. V is TRBV18 and J is TRBJ1-2; 9 bases agree with TRBD1. CDR1 is KGHSH, CDR2 LQKENI, per germline. The CDR3 runs to 13 residues. J gave up 7 bases and V 6 bases, and 6 bases lay outside the gene matches.

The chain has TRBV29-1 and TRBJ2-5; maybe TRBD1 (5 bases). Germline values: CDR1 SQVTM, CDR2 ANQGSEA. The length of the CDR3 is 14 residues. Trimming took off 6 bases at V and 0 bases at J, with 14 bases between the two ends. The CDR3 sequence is CSVPVGAYQETQYF. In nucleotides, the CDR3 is TGCAGCGTGCCCGTAGGGGCGTACCAAGAGACCCAGTACTTC. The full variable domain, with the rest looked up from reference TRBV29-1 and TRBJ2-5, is SAVISQKPSRDICQRGTSLTIQCQVDSQVTMMFWYRQQPGQSLTLIATANQGSEATYESGFVIDKFPISRPNLTFSTLTVSNMSPEDSSIYLCSVPVGAYQETQYFGPGTRLLVL.

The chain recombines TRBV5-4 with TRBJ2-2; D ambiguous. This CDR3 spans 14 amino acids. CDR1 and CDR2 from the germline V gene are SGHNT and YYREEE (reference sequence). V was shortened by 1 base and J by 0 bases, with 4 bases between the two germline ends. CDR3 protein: CASSLMTNTGELFF. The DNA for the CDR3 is TGTGCCAGCAGCTTGATGACGAACACCGGGGAGCTGTTTTTT.

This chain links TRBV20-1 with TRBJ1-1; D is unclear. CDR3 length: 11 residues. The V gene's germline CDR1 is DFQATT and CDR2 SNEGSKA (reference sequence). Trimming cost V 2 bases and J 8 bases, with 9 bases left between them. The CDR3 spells CSARNTAEAFF. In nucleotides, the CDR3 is TGCAGTGCTAGAAACACTGCCGAAGCTTTCTTT.

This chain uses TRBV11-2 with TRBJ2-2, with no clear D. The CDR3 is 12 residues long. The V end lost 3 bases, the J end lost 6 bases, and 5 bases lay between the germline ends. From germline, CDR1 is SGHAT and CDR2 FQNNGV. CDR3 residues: CASSFRPGELFF. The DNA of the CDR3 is TGTGCCAGCAGCTTTCGCCCCGGGGAGCTGTTTTTT.

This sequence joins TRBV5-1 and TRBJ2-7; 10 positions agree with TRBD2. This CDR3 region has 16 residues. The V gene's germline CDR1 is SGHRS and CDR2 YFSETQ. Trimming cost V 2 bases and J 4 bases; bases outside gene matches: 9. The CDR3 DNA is TGCGCCAGCAGCTTAAGCCTAGCGGGAGCCCCGTACGAGCAGTACTTC. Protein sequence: CASSLSLAGAPYEQYF.

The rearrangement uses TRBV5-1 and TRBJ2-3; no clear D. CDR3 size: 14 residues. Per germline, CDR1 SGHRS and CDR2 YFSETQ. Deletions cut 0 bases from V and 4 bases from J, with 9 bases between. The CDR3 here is CASSLAGFPDTQYF. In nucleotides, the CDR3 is TGCGCCAGCAGCTTGGCCGGGTTCCCAGATACGCAGTATTTT. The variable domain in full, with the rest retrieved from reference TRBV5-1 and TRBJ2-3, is KAGVTQTPRYLIKTRGQQVTLSCSPISGHRSVSWYQQTPGQGLQFLFEYFSETQRNKGNFPGRFSGRQFSNSRSEMNVSTLELGDSALYLCASSLAGFPDTQYFGPGTRLTVL.

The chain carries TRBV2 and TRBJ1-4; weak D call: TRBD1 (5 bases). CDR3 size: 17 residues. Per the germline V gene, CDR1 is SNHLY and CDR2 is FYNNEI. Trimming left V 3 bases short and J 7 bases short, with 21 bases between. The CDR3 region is CASSERLVARATEKLFF. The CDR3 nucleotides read TGTGCCAGCAGTGAGCGGCTGGTGGCCAGGGCTACTGAAAAACTGTTTTTT. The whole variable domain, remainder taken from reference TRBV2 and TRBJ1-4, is EPEVTQTPSHQVTQMGQEVILRCVPISNHLYFYWYRQILGQKVEFLVSFYNNEISEKSEIFDDQFSVERPDGSNFTLKIRSTKLEDSAMYFCASSERLVARATEKLFFGSGTQLSVL.

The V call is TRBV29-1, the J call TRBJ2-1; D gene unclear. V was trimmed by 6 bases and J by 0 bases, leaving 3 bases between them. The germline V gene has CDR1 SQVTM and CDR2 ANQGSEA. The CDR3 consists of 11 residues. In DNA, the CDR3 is TGCAGCGTCAGCTCCTACAATGAGCAGTTCTTC. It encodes CSVSSYNEQFF.

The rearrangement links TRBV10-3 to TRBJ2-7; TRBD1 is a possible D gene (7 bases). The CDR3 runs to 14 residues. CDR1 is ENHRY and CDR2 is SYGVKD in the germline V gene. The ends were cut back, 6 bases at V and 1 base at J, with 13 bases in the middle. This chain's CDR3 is CAISSQGGSYEQYF. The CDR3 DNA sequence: TGTGCCATCAGCTCCCAGGGGGGTTCCTACGAGCAGTACTTC.

This CDR3 is CATRTSGARDTQYF. The CDR3 DNA reads TGTGCCACGCGGACTAGCGGGGCCCGGGATACGCAGTATTTT. The chain is built from TRBV10-3 and TRBJ2-3, with TRBD2 matching 12 bases. The CDR3 sequence is 14 residues long. The V gene's germline CDR1 is ENHRY and CDR2 SYGVKD. The ends lost 10 bases at V and 6 bases at J; junction bases unmatched: 8.

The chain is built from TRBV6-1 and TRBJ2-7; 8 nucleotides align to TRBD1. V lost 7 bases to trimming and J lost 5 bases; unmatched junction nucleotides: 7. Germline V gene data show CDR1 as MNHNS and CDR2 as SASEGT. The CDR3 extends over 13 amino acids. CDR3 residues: CASTFGQGDEQYF. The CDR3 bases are TGTGCCAGCACTTTCGGACAGGGAGACGAGCAGTACTTC.

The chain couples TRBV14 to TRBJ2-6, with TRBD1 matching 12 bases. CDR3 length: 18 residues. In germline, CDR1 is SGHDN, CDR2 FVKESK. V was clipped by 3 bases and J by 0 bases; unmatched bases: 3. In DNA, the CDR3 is TGTGCCAGCAGCCAGGGGGACAGGGGGCTCTCTGGGGCCAACGTCCTGACTTTC. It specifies CASSQGDRGLSGANVLTF.

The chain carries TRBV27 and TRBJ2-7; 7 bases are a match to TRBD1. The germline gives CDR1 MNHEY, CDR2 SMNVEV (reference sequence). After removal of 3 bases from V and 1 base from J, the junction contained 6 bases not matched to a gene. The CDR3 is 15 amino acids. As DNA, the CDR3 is TGTGCCAGCAGTTTTAGGCAGGGGGAATCCTACGAGCAGTACTTC. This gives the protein CASSFRQGESYEQYF.

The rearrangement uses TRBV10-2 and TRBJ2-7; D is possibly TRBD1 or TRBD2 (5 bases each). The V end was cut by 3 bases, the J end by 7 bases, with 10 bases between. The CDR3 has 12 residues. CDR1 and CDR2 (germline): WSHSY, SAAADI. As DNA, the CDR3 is TGCGCCAGCAGTGATCGGGGACGGGAGCAGTACTTC. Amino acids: CASSDRGREQYF.

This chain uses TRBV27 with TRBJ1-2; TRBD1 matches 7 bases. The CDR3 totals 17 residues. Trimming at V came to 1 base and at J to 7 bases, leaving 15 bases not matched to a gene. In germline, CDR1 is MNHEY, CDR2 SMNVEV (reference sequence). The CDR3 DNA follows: TGTGCCAGCAGTTTATTAATTGGGGACAGCAGTTATGGTGGCTACACCTTC. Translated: CASSLLIGDSSYGGYTF.

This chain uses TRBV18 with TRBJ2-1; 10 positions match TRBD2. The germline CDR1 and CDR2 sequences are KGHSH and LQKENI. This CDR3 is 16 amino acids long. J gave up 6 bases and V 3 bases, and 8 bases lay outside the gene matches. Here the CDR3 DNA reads TGTGCCAGCTCACCGCCCGGGACTAGCGTAGGCAATGAGCAGTTCTTC. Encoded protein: CASSPPGTSVGNEQFF.

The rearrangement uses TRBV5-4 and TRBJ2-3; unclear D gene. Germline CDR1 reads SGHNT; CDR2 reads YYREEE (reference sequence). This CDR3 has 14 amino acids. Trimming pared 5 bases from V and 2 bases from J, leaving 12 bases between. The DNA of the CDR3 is TGTGCCAGCAGTTTGCGAGGCATCACAGATACGCAGTATTTT. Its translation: CASSLRGITDTQYF.

CDR3 sequence: CAWSRRNSPLHF. The CDR3 DNA sequence: TGTGCCTGGAGTCGTAGAAATTCACCCCTCCACTTT. The chain uses TRBV30 and TRBJ1-6; unclear D gene. Germline V CDR1 and CDR2: GTSNPN, SVGIG (reference sequence). The CDR3 consists of 12 residues. V lost 2 bases to trimming and J lost 7 bases, with 6 bases between them. The entire variable domain, with the rest obtained from reference TRBV30 and TRBJ1-6, is as follows: SQTIHQWPATLVQPVGSPLSLECTVEGTSNPNLYWYRQAAGRGLQLLFYSVGIGQISSEVPQNLSASRPQDRQFILSSKKLLLSDSGFYLCAWSRRNSPLHFGNGTRLTVT.